Presented here are 11 T cell receptor beta chains from one specimen sequenced in a study of spatial heterogeneity in lung cancer. Findings of the study overall: Higher tumor mutation counts went along with higher counts of expanded intratumoral alpha and beta TCRs.

Their recognized antigens are unknown. Time point of the sample: sample taken at primary tumor resection. TCRdb ran MiXCR on the 5' RACE reads and lists one entry per CDR3 protein. The sample includes around 9,700 distinct CDR3 sequences, approximately 8% of them seen just once. The source was lung tumor tissue, collected at surgery. All receptors come from a female donor with early-stage non-small cell lung cancer.

This clonotype was seen more than once but under ten times. As an off-target read in a library built for alpha chains, this beta chain has a frequency of little significance. V is TRBV7-8 and J is TRBJ1-4, with unresolved D. Per the germline V gene, CDR1 is SGHVS and CDR2 is FQNEAQ. This CDR3 has 14 amino acids. V lost 2 bases and J lost 3, with 7 bases in between. CDR3 DNA sequence: TGTGCCAGCAGCTTACGGGAGGCTAATGAAAAACTGTTTTTT. This sequence encodes CASSLREANEKLFF.

This clonotype was observed at least ten times. This beta chain is a stray sequence in a library constructed for alpha chains; its clone size is not meaningful. The gene calls are TRBV7-7 and TRBJ1-4, with unresolved D. Germline CDR1 and CDR2: SSHAT and FNYEAQ (reference sequence). The CDR3 is made up of 9 amino acids. The CDR3 spells CAVGEKLFF. For the CDR3, the DNA is TGTGCTGTGGGGGAAAAACTGTTTTTT. The full variable domain, completed using reference TRBV7-7 and TRBJ1-4, is GAGVSQSPRYKVTKRGQDVTLRCDPISSHATLYWYQQALGQGPEFLTYFNYEAQPDKSGLPSDRFSAERPEGSISTLTIQRTEQRDSAMYRCAVGEKLFFGSGTQLSVL.

Points on this clonotype: The library was designed around alpha chains, so this beta chain is a stray read whose abundance carries little weight. The CDR3 DNA reads as TGCGCCAGCAGTGAGTCAGCCCTTCAAGAGACCCAGTACTTC. Residues: CASSESALQETQYF. The rearrangement joins TRBV10-1 to TRBJ2-5, with no clear D. CDR3 size: 14 residues. V lost 0 bases, J lost 2 bases, and 7 bases lay in between. Per the germline V gene, CDR1 is WNHNN and CDR2 is SYGVQD (reference sequence).

There are many counts of this clonotype. The library was designed around alpha chains, so this beta chain is a stray read whose abundance carries little weight. This chain joins TRBV28 and TRBJ2-5, with a tentative D call TRBD1 (5 bases). Between the trimmed V and J ends, which lost 6 bases and 1 base, there was a span of 12 bases. This CDR3 comprises 14 residues. CDR1 and CDR2 from the germline V gene are MDHEN and SYDVKM. The CDR3: CASRPQAAQETQYF. As DNA, the CDR3 is TGTGCCAGCAGGCCACAGGCCGCCCAAGAGACCCAGTACTTC.

By share of the sample, this clonotype is medium-sized (0.01 to 0.1%). Within a library made for alpha chains, this beta chain is off target, and its count is uninformative. The rearrangement uses TRBV5-1 and TRBJ2-3; D gene uncertain. V was shortened by 7 bases and J by 5 bases, with 8 bases between the two germline ends. Germline V CDR1 and CDR2: SGHRS, YFSETQ. The CDR3 has 11 residues. The CDR3 sequence is CASALGDTQYF. The CDR3 region has the DNA TGCGCCAGCGCTTTAGGAGATACGCAGTATTTT.

Sample share makes this clonotype medium-sized. This beta chain is a stray read from a library made for alpha chains; its abundance is not meaningful. The chain couples TRBV2 to TRBJ2-7; no clear D. Germline CDR1 SNHLY, CDR2 FYNNEI. The CDR3 totals 13 residues. Trimming took off 1 base at V and 2 bases at J, with 6 bases between the two ends. The CDR3 DNA follows: TGTGCCAGCAGTGAAGTGGCGGCCTACGAGCAGTACTTC. It specifies CASSEVAAYEQYF.

This clonotype was recorded many times. Germline and junction disagree at one end, which may indicate a read error. The library was designed around alpha chains, so this beta chain is a stray read whose abundance carries little weight. The genes are TRBV7-7 and TRBJ2-5, with D unresolved. The CDR3 covers 13 residues. Germline V CDR1 and CDR2: SSHAT, FNYEAQ (reference sequence). CDR3 protein: CASSPQTAETQYF. The CDR3 nucleotides read TGTGCTAGCAGCCCCCAAACGGCGGAGACCCAGTACTTC.

This clonotype appeared many times. In a library made to pick up alpha chains, this beta chain is a stray read with a size that means little. The chain carries TRBV20-1 and TRBJ1-1, with 8 bases matching TRBD1. Germline-derived CDR1 and CDR2 are DFQATT and SNEGSKA (reference sequence). The CDR3 extends over 13 amino acids. With V trimmed by 3 bases and J by 5 bases, 5 bases remained unmatched. Here the CDR3 reads CSARRTGKTEAFF. The CDR3 DNA is TGCAGTGCTAGGAGGACAGGGAAGACTGAAGCTTTCTTT.

Comment on this clonotype: Because the library targeted alpha chains, this beta chain is an off-target read whose size means little. The V and J genes are TRBV28 and TRBJ2-4; D is unclear. Trimming took 6 bases from V and 8 from J, leaving 14 bases between them. CDR3 length: 13 residues. The germline gives CDR1 MDHEN, CDR2 SYDVKM. The CDR3 bases are TGTGCCAGCAGAGAGACCTCTCCGGACATTCAGTACTTC. This sequence encodes CASRETSPDIQYF.

This clonotype has a count of ten or more. Because this beta chain is a stray read in a library intended to capture alpha chains, its abundance should not be given much weight. As DNA, the CDR3 is TGCGCCAGCGGCCCGTTACTAGCAGGGGGCGGGGAGCTGTTTTTT. Protein sequence: CASGPLLAGGGELFF. The genes are TRBV5-1 and TRBJ2-2; D might be TRBD1 (7 bases). The germline gives CDR1 SGHRS, CDR2 YFSETQ. The CDR3 extends over 15 amino acids. V lost 7 bases and J 7 bases, leaving 20 bases between the germline ends. Full variable domain (remainder filled in from reference TRBV5-1 and TRBJ2-2): KAGVTQTPRYLIKTRGQQVTLSCSPISGHRSVSWYQQTPGQGLQFLFEYFSETQRNKGNFPGRFSGRQFSNSRSEMNVSTLELGDSALYLCASGPLLAGGGELFFGEGSRLTVL.

This clonotype was found many times. As an off-target read in a library built for alpha chains, this beta chain has a frequency of little significance. This rearrangement joins TRBV12-5 to TRBJ2-7; the D gene is possibly TRBD1 (5 bases). V lost 2 bases and J 0 bases, leaving 14 bases between the germline ends. The CDR3 covers 16 residues. Germline CDR1 reads LGHNT; CDR2 reads FRNRAP. CDR3 region: CASGLISTANSYEQYF. In DNA, the CDR3 is TGTGCTAGTGGTTTGATCTCGACAGCTAACTCCTACGAGCAGTACTTC.